Presented here are 13 T cell receptor beta chains from one specimen sequenced in a study of shared T cell receptors in the human thymus. Assay: immunoSEQ multiplex PCR; the TCRdb copy retains only in-frame clones and omits some. The data contain under 450,000 clones, approximately 95% of them singletons. Sequenced input: thymocytes. These receptors came from a human donor.

The J gene is TRBJ1-3, the V gene TRBV19, with D possibly TRBD1 on 6 matching bases. Trimming pared 8 bases from V and 5 bases from J, leaving 22 bases between. The CDR3 has 16 residues. Germline CDR1 reads LNHDA; CDR2 reads SQIVND (reference sequence). The chain's CDR3 is CASSPISWQGRNTIYF. The CDR3 coding sequence is TGTGCCAGTTCCCCTATTTCATGGCAGGGGAGAAACACCATATATTTT.

This chain joins TRBV6-5 and TRBJ2-1; 8 bases align to TRBD1. Germline assignment: CDR1 MNHEY and CDR2 SVGAGI. V lost 5 bases and J lost 2; bases outside the gene matches: 5. The CDR3 consists of 15 residues. This chain's CDR3 is CASSLQGGPYNEQFF. The CDR3 DNA reads TGTGCCAGCAGTCTACAGGGGGGCCCCTACAATGAGCAGTTCTTC.

A few counts support this clone. CDR3 amino acids: CASSQDHGGSSNQPQHF. The DNA of the CDR3 is TGTGCCAGCAGCCAAGATCATGGGGGCTCTAGCAATCAGCCCCAGCATTTT. V and J are TRBV4-2 and TRBJ1-5, with D tentatively TRBD1 (6 bases). V shed 0 bases and J shed 0 bases, with 12 bases lying between them. This CDR3 is built from 17 residues. The germline gives CDR1 LGHNA, CDR2 YNFKEQ.

CDR3 sequence (DNA): TGTGCCAGTAACTCAGAAGGCCCTAACTATGGCTACACCTTC. Translating it yields CASNSEGPNYGYTF. The chain uses TRBV28 and TRBJ1-2; D remains unclear. The germline V and J ends were trimmed by 9 bases and 0 bases, with 14 bases remaining between them. The V gene's germline CDR1 is MDHEN and CDR2 SYDVKM. The CDR3 is 14 amino acids.

The V gene is TRBV11-1, the J gene TRBJ2-3, with D perhaps TRBD2 (5 bases). Germline V CDR1 and CDR2: SGHAT, FQDESV (reference sequence). The CDR3 contains 17 residues. Trimming left V 2 bases short and J 3 bases short, with 18 bases between. CDR3 protein: CASSLLLTTRGTDTQYF. The CDR3 region has the DNA TGTGCCAGCAGCTTACTACTGACTACCAGAGGTACAGATACGCAGTATTTT.

This clone was observed a single time. The rearrangement uses TRBV30 and TRBJ2-2; 10 bases agree with TRBD1. The V gene's germline CDR1 is GTSNPN and CDR2 SVGIG (reference sequence). With V trimmed by 0 bases and J by 6 bases, 10 bases remained unmatched. The CDR3 has 17 amino acids. CDR3 protein: CAWSVGRTGGRAGELFF. The DNA for the CDR3 is TGTGCCTGGAGTGTAGGGCGGACAGGGGGAAGGGCCGGGGAGCTGTTTTTT.

The chain carries TRBV2 and TRBJ2-1; possible D gene TRBD1, 6 bases. CDR1 is SNHLY and CDR2 is FYNNEI in the germline V gene. This CDR3 is 13 amino acids long. V was shortened by 3 bases and J by 5 bases, with 8 bases between the two germline ends. This CDR3 is CASSERGNNEQFF. The CDR3 DNA reads as TGTGCCAGCAGTGAGAGGGGGAACAATGAGCAGTTCTTC.

This clone was seen just once. This chain uses TRBV25-1 with TRBJ2-3, with a tentative D call TRBD1 (5 bases). CDR3 length: 13 amino acids. Germline V gives CDR1 MGHDK, CDR2 SYGVNS. Trimming left V 2 bases short and J 4 bases short, with 7 bases between. The CDR3 bases are TGTGCCAGCAGTGAAGTGGGGCCAGATACGCAGTATTTT. Translation: CASSEVGPDTQYF.

The chain combines TRBV9 with TRBJ1-2; D gene unclear. From germline, CDR1 is SGDLS and CDR2 YYNGEE. V was clipped by 0 bases and J by 2 bases, with 11 bases between them. CDR3 length equals 15 residues. This CDR3 reads CASSVAPDQNYGYTF. As DNA, the CDR3 is TGTGCCAGCAGCGTAGCCCCAGATCAGAACTATGGCTACACCTTC.

CDR3 amino acids: CAWSTQRTGRDTQYF. DNA of the CDR3: TGTGCCTGGAGTACCCAAAGGACAGGGCGAGATACGCAGTATTTT. V gene TRBV30 combines with J gene TRBJ2-3, with TRBD1 matching 8 bases. Trimming at V came to 2 bases and at J to 5 bases, leaving 9 bases not matched to a gene. The CDR3 runs 15 residues. Germline V gene lookup returns CDR1 GTSNPN and CDR2 SVGIG (reference sequence).

The chain is built from TRBV15 and TRBJ2-1; 7 bases align to TRBD2. V dropped 0 bases and J dropped 0; count of bases not matched to a gene: 11. The CDR3 consists of 19 residues. In germline, CDR1 is LNHNV, CDR2 YYDKDF (reference sequence). In DNA, the CDR3 is TGTGCCACCAGCAGAGACGGACCCAGCGGGATAAACTCCTACAATGAGCAGTTCTTC. It encodes CATSRDGPSGINSYNEQFF.

This clone has only one observation. The chain is built from TRBV27 and TRBJ2-7; D perhaps matches TRBD2 (5 bases). Germline lookup yields CDR1 MNHEY and CDR2 SMNVEV (reference sequence). V lost 6 bases to trimming and J lost 6 bases, with 18 bases between them. The CDR3 runs to 14 residues. CDR3 in DNA: TGTGCCAGCAGCCGGGATGCCAACCGCTGCGAGCAGTACTTC. It is translated as CASSRDANRCEQYF.

This clone is a singleton in its sample. V usage is TRBV7-9 and J usage is TRBJ1-2; D remains unclear. CDR1 and CDR2 from the germline V gene are SEHNR and FQNEAQ (reference sequence). V was clipped by 1 base and J by 4 bases, with 22 bases between them. The CDR3 sequence is 18 residues long. In DNA form, the CDR3 reads TGTGCCAGCAGCTTAGGGTGGCCCGACTCGAATAGTCCCTATGGCTACACCTTC. Translating it yields CASSLGWPDSNSPYGYTF.